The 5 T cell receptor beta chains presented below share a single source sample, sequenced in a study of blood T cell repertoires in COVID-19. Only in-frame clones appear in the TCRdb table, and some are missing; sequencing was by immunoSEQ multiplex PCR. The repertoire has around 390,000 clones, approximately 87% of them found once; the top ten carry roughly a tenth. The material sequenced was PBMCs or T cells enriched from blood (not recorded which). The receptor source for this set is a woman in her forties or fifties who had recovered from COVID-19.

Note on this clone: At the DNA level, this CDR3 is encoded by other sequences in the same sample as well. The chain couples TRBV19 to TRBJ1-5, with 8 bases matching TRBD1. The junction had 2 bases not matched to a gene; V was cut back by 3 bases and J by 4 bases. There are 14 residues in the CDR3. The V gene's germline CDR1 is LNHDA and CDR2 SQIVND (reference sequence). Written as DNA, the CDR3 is TGTGCCAGTAGTATCGGACAGGGTAATCAGCCCCAGCATTTT. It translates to CASSIGQGNQPQHF. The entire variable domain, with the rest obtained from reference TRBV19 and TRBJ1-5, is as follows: DGGITQSPKYLFRKEGQNVTLSCEQNLNHDAMYWYRQDPGQGLRLIYYSQIVNDFQKGDIAEGYSVSREKKESFPLTVTSAQKNPTAFYLCASSIGQGNQPQHFGDGTRLSIL.

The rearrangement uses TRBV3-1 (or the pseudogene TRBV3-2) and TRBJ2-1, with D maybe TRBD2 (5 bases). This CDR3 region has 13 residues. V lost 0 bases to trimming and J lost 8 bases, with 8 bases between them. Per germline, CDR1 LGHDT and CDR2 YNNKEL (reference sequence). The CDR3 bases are TGTGCCAGCAGCCAAGATCTAGCAGATGAGCAGTTCTTC. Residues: CASSQDLADEQFF.

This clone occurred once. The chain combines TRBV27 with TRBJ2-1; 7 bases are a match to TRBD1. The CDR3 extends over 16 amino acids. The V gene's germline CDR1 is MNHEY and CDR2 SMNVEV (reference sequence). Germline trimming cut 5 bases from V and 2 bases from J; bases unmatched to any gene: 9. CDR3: CASSGKTGIAYNEQFF. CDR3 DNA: TGTGCCAGCAGTGGGAAGACAGGGATTGCCTACAATGAGCAGTTCTTC.

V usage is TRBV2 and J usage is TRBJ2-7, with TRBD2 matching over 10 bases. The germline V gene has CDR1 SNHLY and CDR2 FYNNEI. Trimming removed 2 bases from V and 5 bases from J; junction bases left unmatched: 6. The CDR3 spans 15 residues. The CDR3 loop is CASSESLAGSHEQYF. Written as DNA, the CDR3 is TGTGCCAGCAGTGAATCACTAGCGGGGTCCCACGAGCAGTACTTC.

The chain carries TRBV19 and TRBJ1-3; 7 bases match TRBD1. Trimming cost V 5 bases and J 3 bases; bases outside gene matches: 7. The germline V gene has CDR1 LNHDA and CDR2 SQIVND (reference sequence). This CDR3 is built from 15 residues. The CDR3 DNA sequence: TGTGCCAGTAGTCCAGGGACAGTCCTTGGAAACACCATATATTTT. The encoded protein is CASSPGTVLGNTIYF. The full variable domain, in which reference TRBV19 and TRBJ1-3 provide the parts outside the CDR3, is DGGITQSPKYLFRKEGQNVTLSCEQNLNHDAMYWYRQDPGQGLRLIYYSQIVNDFQKGDIAEGYSVSREKKESFPLTVTSAQKNPTAFYLCASSPGTVLGNTIYFGEGSWLTVV.